This record concerns one T cell receptor (beta chain) sequence. As yet, its antigen is unknown. PCR employed 60 Vbeta and 13 Jbeta primers. The data were produced by immunoSEQ multiplex PCR, yet TCRdb's version contains in-frame clones alone and is incomplete. In the table there are around 150,000 clones, roughly 90% of which are singletons. Germline loops: CDR1 MDHEN, CDR2 SYDVKM. The CDR3 has 14 amino acids. V shed 5 bases and J shed 4 bases, with 14 bases lying between them. This sample is drawn from a study of cytomegalovirus exposure and HLA in healthy donors. The study's findings and limits: A missense DCLRE1C variant was associated with V- and J-gene trimming of TCR beta chains in a later analysis, and an independent cohort replicated the association. A prior analysis recorded that most TCR beta V segments were productive about 87% or about 30% of the time.

Sample: PBMCs. This TCR came from a woman in her 40s in good health and CMV-seronegative. This sequence joins TRBV28 and TRBJ1-1, with D uncertain. DNA of the CDR3: TGTGCCAGCAGTATCTGGGCCGTTAGCACTGAAGCTTTCTTT. Translating it yields CASSIWAVSTEAFF.